The clone carrying this TCR beta chain was detected once. Its antigen is not known. MiXCR, applied by TCRdb to the reads, yields one record per CDR3 protein. The top ten hold around 46% of the sample, which has some 590,000 distinct CDR3 sequences, around 40% seen once. This sample is part of a study of T cell repertoires in cytomegalovirus infection. Per the germline V gene, CDR1 is SNHLY and CDR2 is FYNNEI. With 6 bases removed from V and 2 bases from J, the gap between germline ends came to 14 bases. This CDR3 has 15 amino acids. The V call is TRBV2, the J call TRBJ2-1; unclear D gene. The material was cultured PBMCs, obtained from culture after CMV antigen stimulation. The source of this sequence is a human donor in good health (CMV status not recorded). Some clones in this sample may be carry-over from other donors' samples. The CDR3 DNA reads TGTGCCAGCAGCGTGGGTCCCGAGGCCTACAATGAGCAGTTCTTC. Translated, it gives CASSVGPEAYNEQFF.